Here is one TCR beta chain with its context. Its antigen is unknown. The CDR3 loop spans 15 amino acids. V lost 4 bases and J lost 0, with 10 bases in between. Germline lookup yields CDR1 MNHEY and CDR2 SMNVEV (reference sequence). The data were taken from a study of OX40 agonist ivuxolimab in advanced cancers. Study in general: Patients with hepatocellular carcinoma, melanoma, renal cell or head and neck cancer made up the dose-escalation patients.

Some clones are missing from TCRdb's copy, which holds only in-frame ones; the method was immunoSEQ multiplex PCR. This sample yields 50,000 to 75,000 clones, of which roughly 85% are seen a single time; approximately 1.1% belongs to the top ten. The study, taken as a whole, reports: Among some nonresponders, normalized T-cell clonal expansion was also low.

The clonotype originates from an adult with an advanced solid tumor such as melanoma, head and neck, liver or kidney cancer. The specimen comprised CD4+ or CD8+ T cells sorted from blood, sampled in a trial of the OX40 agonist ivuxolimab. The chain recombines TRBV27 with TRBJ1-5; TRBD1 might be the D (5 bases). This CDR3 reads CASSSGQPSNQPQHF. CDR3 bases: TGTGCCAGCAGTTCAGGGCAACCTAGCAATCAGCCCCAGCATTTT.